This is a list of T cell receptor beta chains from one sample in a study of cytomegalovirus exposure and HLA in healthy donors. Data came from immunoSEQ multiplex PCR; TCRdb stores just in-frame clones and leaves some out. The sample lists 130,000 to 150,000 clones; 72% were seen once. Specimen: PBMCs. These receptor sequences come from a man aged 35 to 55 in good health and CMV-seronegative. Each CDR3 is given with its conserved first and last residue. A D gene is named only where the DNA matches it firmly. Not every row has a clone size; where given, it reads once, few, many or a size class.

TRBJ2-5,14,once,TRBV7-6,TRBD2,CASSLEGLAETQYF,TGTGCCAGCAGCTTGGAAGGACTAGCTGAGACCCAGTACTTC
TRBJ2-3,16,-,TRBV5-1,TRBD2,CASSLRLAGGADTQYF,TGCGCCAGCAGCTTGAGACTAGCGGGGGGTGCGGATACGCAGTATTTT
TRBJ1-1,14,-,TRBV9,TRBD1,CASSARGQDIEAFF,TGTGCCAGCAGCGCCAGGGGACAGGACATTGAAGCTTTCTTT
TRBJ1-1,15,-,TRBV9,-,CASSVAGRVNTEAFF,TGTGCCAGCAGCGTAGCTGGCAGGGTGAACACTGAAGCTTTCTTT
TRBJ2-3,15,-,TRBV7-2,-,CASSLVGGAADTQYF,TGTGCCAGCAGCTTAGTGGGGGGGGCCGCAGATACGCAGTATTTT
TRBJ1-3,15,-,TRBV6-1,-,CASSEESGSGNTIYF,TGTGCCAGCAGTGAAGAATCAGGCTCTGGAAACACCATATATTTT
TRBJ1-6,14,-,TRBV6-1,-,CASQMGASPSPLHF,TGTGCCTCCCAAATGGGGGCTTCGCCCTCACCCCTCCACTTT
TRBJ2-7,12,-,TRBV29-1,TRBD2,CSVAGLAYEQYF,TGCAGCGTAGCGGGACTAGCCTACGAGCAGTACTTC
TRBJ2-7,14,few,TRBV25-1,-,CASSPGGAFYEQYF,TGTGCCAGCTCCCCGGGCGGGGCGTTCTACGAGCAGTACTTC
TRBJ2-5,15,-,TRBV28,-,CASSFLFRRQETQYF,TGTGCCAGCAGTTTTTTATTTCGCAGGCAAGAGACCCAGTACTTC
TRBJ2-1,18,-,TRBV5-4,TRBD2,CASSPGLAGASSYNEQFF,TGTGCCAGCAGCCCGGGACTAGCGGGAGCCAGCTCCTACAATGAGCAGTTCTTC
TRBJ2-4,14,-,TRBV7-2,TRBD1,CASSLETGADIQYF,TGTGCCAGCAGCTTAGAAACAGGGGCCGACATTCAGTACTTC
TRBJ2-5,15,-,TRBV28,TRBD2,CASSLRSGEEGTQYF,TGTGCCAGCAGTTTGAGGAGCGGGGAAGAAGGGACCCAGTACTTC
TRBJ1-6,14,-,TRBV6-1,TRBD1,CASSGQGGNSPLHF,TGTGCCAGCAGTGGACAGGGTGGTAATTCACCCCTCCACTTT
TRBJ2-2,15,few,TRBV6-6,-,CASRYRDSVTGELFF,TGTGCCAGCAGGTATAGGGACTCGGTAACCGGGGAGCTGTTTTTT
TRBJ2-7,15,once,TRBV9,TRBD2,CASSVNPAGGYEQYF,TGTGCCAGCAGCGTAAACCCAGCGGGAGGATACGAGCAGTACTTC
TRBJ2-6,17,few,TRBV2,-,CASSDEQSISGANVLTF,TGTGCCAGCAGTGACGAACAGAGTATTTCTGGGGCCAACGTCCTGACTTTC
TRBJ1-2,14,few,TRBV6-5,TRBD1,CASSYAGGSYGYTF,TGTGCCAGCAGTTACGCAGGGGGCAGCTATGGCTACACCTTC
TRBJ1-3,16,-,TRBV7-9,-,CASSRGGGNSGNTIYF,TGTGCCAGCAGCCGGGGAGGAGGTAACTCTGGAAACACCATATATTTT
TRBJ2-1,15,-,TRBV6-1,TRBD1,CASSEEGAMTNEQFF,TGTGCCAGCAGTGAAGAGGGGGCGATGACCAATGAGCAGTTCTTC
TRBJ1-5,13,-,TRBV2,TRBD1,CASNRGRDQPQHF,TGTGCCAGCAACAGGGGGCGCGATCAGCCCCAGCATTTT
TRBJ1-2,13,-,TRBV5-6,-,CASSIRGFYGYTF,TGTGCCAGCAGCATTCGGGGTTTTTATGGCTACACCTTC
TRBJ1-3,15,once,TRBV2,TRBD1,CASSEFGRGRNTIYF,TGTGCCAGCAGTGAGTTCGGCAGGGGGCGAAACACCATATATTTT
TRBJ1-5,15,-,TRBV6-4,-,CASSEFDSPGQPQHF,TGTGCCAGCAGTGAGTTCGACAGTCCAGGTCAGCCCCAGCATTTT
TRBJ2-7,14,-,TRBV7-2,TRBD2,CASSLPGGAYEQYF,TGTGCCAGCAGCTTACCCGGGGGGGCCTACGAGCAGTACTTC
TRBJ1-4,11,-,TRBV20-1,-,CAWPRAGKLFF,TGCGCCTGGCCTAGGGCGGGAAAACTGTTTTTT
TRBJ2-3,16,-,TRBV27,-,CASSLFPGISTDTQYF,TGTGCCAGCAGTTTATTCCCGGGGATTAGCACAGATACGCAGTATTTT
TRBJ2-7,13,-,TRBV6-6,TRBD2,CASSTSGRYEQYF,TGTGCCAGCAGTACTAGCGGGAGATACGAGCAGTACTTC
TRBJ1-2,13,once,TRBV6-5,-,CASSWGQNYGYPF,TGTGCTAGCAGCTGGGGACAAAACTATGGCTACCCCTTC
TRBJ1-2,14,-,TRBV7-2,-,CASSTRTGPYGYTF,TGTGCCAGCAGCACTCGAACAGGGCCTTATGGCTACACCTTC
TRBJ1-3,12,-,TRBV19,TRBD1,CASGTGENTIYF,TGTGCCAGTGGGACAGGGGAAAACACCATATATTTT
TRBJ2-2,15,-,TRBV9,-,CASSVVPRTDSRLFF,TGTGCCAGCAGCGTAGTTCCCCGGACGGACTCTAGGCTGTTTTTT
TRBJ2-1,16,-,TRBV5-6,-,CASSLDHRDYYNEQFF,TGTGCCAGCAGCTTGGACCACAGGGATTACTACAATGAGCAGTTCTTC
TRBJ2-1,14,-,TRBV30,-,CAWRARVFGNEQFF,TGTGCCTGGAGAGCCAGGGTTTTTGGGAATGAGCAGTTCTTC
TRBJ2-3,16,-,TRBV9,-,CASSSGGLVSTDTQYF,TGTGCCAGCAGCTCAGGGGGACTAGTGAGCACAGATACGCAGTATTTT
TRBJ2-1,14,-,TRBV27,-,CASSLWAGSDEQFF,TGTGCCAGCAGTCTATGGGCAGGGTCGGATGAGCAGTTCTTC
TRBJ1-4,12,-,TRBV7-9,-,CASSLEEGKLFF,TGTGCCAGCAGCTTAGAAGAGGGAAAACTGTTTTTT
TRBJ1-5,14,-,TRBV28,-,CASSLLGGTQPQNF,TGTGCCAGCAGTTTATTAGGGGGAACTCAGCCCCAGAATTTT
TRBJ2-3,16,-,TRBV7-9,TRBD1,CASSYRDSQDTDTQYF,TGTGCCAGCAGCTACCGGGACAGTCAAGACACAGATACGCAGTATTTT
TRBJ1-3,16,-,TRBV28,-,CASNNAGGLVGNTIYF,TGTGCCAGCAACAACGCGGGGGGGTTGGTTGGAAACACCATATATTTT
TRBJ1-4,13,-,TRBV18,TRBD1,CASSPGTVEKLFF,TGTGCCAGCTCACCGGGGACAGTCGAAAAACTGTTTTTT
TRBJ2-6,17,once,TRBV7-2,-,CASSFTPRASGANVLTF,TGTGCCAGCAGCTTTACACCCAGGGCCTCTGGGGCCAACGTCCTGACTTTC
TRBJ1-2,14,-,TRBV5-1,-,CASSLLQAMDGYTF,TGCGCCAGCAGCTTGTTGCAGGCCATGGATGGCTACACCTTC